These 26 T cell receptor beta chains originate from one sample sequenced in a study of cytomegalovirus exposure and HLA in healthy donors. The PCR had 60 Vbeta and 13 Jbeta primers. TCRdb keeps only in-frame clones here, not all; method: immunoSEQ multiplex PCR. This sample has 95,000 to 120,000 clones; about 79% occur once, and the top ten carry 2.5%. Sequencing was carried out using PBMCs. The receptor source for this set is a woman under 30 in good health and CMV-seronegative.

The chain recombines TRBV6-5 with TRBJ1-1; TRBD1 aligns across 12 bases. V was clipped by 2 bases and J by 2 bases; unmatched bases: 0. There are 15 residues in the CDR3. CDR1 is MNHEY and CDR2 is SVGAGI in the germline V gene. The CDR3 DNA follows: TGTGCCAGCAGTTACGGGACAGGGGGCAACACTGAAGCTTTCTTT. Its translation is CASSYGTGGNTEAFF.

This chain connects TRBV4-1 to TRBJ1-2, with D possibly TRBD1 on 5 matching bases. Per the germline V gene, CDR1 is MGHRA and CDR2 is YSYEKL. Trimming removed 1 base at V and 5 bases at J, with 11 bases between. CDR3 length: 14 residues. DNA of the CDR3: TGCGCCAGCAGCCAAGGATTGGGGGGTTATGGCTACACCTTC. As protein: CASSQGLGGYGYTF.

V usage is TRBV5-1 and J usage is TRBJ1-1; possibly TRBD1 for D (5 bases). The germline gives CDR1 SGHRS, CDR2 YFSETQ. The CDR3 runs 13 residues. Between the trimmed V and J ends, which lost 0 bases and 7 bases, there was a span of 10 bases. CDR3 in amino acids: CASSLASGHEAFF. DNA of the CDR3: TGCGCCAGCAGCTTGGCTTCAGGGCATGAAGCTTTCTTT. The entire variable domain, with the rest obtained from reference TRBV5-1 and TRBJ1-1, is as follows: KAGVTQTPRYLIKTRGQQVTLSCSPISGHRSVSWYQQTPGQGLQFLFEYFSETQRNKGNFPGRFSGRQFSNSRSEMNVSTLELGDSALYLCASSLASGHEAFFGQGTRLTVV.

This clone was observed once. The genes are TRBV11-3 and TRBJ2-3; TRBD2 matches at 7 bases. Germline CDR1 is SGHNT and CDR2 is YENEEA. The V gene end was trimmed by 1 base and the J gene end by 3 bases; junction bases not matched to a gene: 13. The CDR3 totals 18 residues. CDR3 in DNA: TGTGCCAGCAGCTTAGGAAGGGGCGGCGGCGGGAGAACAGATACGCAGTATTTT. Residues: CASSLGRGGGGRTDTQYF.

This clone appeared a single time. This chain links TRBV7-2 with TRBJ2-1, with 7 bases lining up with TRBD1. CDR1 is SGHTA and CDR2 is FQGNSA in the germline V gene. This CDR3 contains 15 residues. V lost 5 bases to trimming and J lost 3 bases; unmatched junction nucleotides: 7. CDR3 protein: CASSPGQAFYNEQFF. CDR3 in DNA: TGTGCCAGCAGCCCCGGACAGGCGTTCTACAATGAGCAGTTCTTC.

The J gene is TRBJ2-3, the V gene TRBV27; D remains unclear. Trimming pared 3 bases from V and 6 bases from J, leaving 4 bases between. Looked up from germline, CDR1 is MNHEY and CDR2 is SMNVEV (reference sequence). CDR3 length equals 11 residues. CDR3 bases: TGTGCCAGCAGTTTCAGGGATACGCAGTATTTT. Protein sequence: CASSFRDTQYF.

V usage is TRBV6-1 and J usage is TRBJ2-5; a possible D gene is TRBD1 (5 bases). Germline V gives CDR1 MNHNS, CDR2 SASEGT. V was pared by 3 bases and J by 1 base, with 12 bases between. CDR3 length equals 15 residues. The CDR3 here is CASSDWTSTQETQYF. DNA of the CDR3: TGTGCCAGCAGTGACTGGACATCAACCCAAGAGACCCAGTACTTC.

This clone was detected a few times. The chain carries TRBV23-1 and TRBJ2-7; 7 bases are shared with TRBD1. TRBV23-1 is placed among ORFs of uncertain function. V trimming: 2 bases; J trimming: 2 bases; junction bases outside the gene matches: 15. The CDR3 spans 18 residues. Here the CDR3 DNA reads TGCGCCAGCAGTCAAGAGACAGGGCAACGGATGGAGCCCTACGAGCAGTACGTC. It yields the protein CASSQETGQRMEPYEQYV.

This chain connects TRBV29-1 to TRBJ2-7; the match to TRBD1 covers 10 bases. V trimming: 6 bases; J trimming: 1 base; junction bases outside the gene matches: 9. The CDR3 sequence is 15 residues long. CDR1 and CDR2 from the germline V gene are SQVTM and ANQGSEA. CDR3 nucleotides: TGCAGCGTGCGCTGGGACAGGGGAAGTTCCTACGAGCAGTACTTC. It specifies CSVRWDRGSSYEQYF.

CDR3 residues: CASSSPPDAGETDTQYF. Written as DNA, the CDR3 is TGTGCCAGCAGCTCCCCTCCTGATGCGGGAGAAACAGATACGCAGTATTTT. This rearrangement joins TRBV7-9 to TRBJ2-3; 7 nucleotides agree with TRBD2. Trimming took 4 bases from V and 3 from J; bases not matched to a gene: 13. The CDR3 is made up of 17 amino acids. Germline-derived CDR1 and CDR2 are SEHNR and FQNEAQ (reference sequence). Filled out from reference TRBV7-9 and TRBJ2-3, the complete variable domain reads DTGVSQNPRHKITKRGQNVTFRCDPISEHNRLYWYRQTLGQGPEFLTYFQNEAQLEKSRLLSDRFSAERPKGSFSTLEIQRTEQGDSAMYLCASSSPPDAGETDTQYFGPGTRLTVL.

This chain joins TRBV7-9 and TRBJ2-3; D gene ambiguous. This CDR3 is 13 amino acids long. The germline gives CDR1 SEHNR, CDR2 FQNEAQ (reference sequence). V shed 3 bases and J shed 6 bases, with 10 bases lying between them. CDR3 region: CASSFSQVDTQYF. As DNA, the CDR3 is TGTGCCAGCAGCTTCTCCCAGGTGGATACGCAGTATTTT.

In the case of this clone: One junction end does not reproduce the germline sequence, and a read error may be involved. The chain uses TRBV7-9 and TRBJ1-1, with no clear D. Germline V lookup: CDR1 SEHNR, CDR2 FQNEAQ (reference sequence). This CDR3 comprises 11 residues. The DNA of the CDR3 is TGTGCCAGCAGGGTGGGCACCCTAATTCTCTTT. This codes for CASRVGTLILF.

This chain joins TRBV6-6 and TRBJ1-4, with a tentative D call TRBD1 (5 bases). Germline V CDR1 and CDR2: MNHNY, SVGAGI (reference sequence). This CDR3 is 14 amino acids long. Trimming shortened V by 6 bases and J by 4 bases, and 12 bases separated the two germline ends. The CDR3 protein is CASRQVGGNEKLFF. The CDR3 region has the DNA TGTGCCAGCAGACAGGTGGGAGGTAATGAAAAACTGTTTTTT.

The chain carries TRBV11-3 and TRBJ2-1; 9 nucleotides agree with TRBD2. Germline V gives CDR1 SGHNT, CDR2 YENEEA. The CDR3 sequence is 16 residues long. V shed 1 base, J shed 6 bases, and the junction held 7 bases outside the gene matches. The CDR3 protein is CASSLGAGLAGNEQFF. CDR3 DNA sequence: TGTGCCAGCAGCTTAGGAGCGGGACTAGCCGGCAATGAGCAGTTCTTC.

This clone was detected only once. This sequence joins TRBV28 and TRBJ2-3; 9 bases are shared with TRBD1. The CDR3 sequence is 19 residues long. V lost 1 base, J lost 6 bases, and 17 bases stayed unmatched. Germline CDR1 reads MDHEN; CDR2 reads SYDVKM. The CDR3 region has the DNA TGTGCCAGCAGTTTATTGGGACAGGGATTTTTCCGGACATCGGATACGCAGTATTTT. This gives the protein CASSLLGQGFFRTSDTQYF.

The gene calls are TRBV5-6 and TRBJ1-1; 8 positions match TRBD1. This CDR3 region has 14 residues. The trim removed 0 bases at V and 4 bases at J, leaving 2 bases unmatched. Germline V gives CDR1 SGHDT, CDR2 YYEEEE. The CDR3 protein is CASSLVDRGTEAFF. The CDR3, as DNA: TGTGCCAGCAGCTTGGTCGACAGGGGCACTGAAGCTTTCTTT.

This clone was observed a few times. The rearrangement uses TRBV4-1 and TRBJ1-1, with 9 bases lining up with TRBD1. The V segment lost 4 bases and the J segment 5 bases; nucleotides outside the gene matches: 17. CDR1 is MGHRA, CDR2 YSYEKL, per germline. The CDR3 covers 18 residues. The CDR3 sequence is CASSPGTGMYDSGTEAFF. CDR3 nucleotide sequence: TGCGCCAGCAGCCCGGGGACAGGGATGTATGATTCGGGGACTGAAGCTTTCTTT.

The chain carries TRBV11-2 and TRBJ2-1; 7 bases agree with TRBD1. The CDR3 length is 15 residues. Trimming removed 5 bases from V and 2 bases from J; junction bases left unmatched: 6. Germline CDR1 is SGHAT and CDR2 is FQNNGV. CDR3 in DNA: TGTGCCAGCAGCCCCCCGACAGGGCCCTACAATGAGCAGTTCTTC. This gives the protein CASSPPTGPYNEQFF.

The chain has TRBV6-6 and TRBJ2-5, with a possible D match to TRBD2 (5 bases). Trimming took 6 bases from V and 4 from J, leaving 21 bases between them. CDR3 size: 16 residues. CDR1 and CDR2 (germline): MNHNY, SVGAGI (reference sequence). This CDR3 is CASSLYLSRDTETQYF. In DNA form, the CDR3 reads TGTGCCAGCAGCCTGTATTTATCCCGGGATACAGAGACCCAGTACTTC.

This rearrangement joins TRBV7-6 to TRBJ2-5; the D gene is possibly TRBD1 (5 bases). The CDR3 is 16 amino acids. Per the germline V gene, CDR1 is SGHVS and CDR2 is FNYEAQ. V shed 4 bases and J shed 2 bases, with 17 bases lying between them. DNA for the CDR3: TGTGCCAGCAGCTCAGACACTCTCAGGGTTCAAGAGACCCAGTACTTC. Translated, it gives CASSSDTLRVQETQYF.

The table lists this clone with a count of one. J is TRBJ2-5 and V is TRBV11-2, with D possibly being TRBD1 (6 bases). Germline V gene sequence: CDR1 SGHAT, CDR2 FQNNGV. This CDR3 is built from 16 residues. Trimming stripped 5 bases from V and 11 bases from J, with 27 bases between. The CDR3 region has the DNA TGTGCCAGCAGCCATCGAACAGGGCTATTGTTTGTTGAGCAGTACTTC. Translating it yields CASSHRTGLLFVEQYF.

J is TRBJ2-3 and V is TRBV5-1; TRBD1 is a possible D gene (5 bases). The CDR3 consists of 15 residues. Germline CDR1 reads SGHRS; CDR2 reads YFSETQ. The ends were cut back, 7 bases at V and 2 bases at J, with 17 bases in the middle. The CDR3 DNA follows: TGCGCCAGCTACGCCAGGGCAGGCTTCACAGATACGCAGTATTTT. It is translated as CASYARAGFTDTQYF. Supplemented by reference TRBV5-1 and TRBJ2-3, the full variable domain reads KAGVTQTPRYLIKTRGQQVTLSCSPISGHRSVSWYQQTPGQGLQFLFEYFSETQRNKGNFPGRFSGRQFSNSRSEMNVSTLELGDSALYLCASYARAGFTDTQYFGPGTRLTVL.

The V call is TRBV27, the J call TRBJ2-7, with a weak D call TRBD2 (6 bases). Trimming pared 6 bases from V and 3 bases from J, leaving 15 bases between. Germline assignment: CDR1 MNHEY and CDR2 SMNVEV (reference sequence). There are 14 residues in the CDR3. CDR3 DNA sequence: TGTGCCAGCAGGGGACTCGGTGGAATCTACGAGCAGTACTTC. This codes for CASRGLGGIYEQYF.

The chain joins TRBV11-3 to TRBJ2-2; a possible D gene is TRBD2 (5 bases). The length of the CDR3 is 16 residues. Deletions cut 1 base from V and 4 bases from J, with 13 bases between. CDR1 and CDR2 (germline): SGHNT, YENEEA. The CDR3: CASSLGGYGGTGELFF. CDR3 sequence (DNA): TGTGCCAGCAGCTTAGGAGGGTATGGCGGCACCGGGGAGCTGTTTTTT.

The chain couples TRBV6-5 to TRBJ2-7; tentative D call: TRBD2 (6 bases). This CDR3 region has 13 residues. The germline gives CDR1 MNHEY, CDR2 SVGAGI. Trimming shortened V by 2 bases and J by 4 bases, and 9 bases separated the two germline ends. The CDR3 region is CASSYGRRYEQYF. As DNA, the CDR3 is TGTGCCAGCAGTTACGGGAGGAGGTACGAGCAGTACTTC.

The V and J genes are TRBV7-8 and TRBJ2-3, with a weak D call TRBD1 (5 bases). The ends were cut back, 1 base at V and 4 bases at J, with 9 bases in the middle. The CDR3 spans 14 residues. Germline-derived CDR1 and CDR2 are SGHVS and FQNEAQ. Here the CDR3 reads CASSLGGAADTQYF. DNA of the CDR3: TGTGCCAGCAGCTTAGGTGGGGCCGCAGATACGCAGTATTTT.